Below, one T cell receptor (beta chain) is given with its context. In the authors' workflow: Reference gene primer amplification yielded estimated nucleated cell counts. Data came from immunoSEQ multiplex PCR; TCRdb stores just in-frame clones and leaves some out. Clone size and the V and J calls come from that table; the DNA yielded D and trimming. This table holds 95,000 to 110,000 clones, 90% to 95% found once. These data are taken from a study of blood T cell repertoires in COVID-19. Across the study: From the United States, Italy and Spain came samples of acute and convalescent COVID-19.

V dropped 2 bases and J dropped 1; count of bases not matched to a gene: 1. The CDR3 loop spans 16 amino acids. Germline CDR1 and CDR2: SNHLY and FYNNEI. The rearrangement uses TRBV2 and TRBJ2-6; 8 nucleotides align to TRBD2. The TCR sequence derives from a woman in her twenties or thirties with acute or convalescent COVID-19. Material: peripheral blood. The chain's CDR3 is CASSETGGSGANVLTF. CDR3 sequence (DNA): TGTGCCAGCAGTGAAACGGGGGGGTCTGGGGCCAACGTCCTGACTTTC.